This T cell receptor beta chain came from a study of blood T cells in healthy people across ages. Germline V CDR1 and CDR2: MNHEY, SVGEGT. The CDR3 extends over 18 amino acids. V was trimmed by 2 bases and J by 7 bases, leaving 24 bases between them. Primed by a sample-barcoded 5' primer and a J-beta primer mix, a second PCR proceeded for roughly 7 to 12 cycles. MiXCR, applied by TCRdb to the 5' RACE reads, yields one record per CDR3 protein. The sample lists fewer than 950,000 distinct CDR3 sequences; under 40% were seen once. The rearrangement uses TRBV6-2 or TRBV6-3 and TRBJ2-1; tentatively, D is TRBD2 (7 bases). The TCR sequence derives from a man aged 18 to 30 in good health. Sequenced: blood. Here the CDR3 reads CASSYGHVAVRGRNEQFF. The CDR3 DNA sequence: TGTGCCAGCAGTTACGGTCACGTAGCTGTGCGGGGGCGAAATGAGCAGTTCTTC.